These T cell receptor beta chains were read from a single sample in a study of T-cell reconstitution after alpha-beta-depleted transplantation in children. MiXCR was run by TCRdb on the PCR reads, yielding one entry per CDR3 protein. This sample yields 60,000 to 85,000 distinct CDR3 sequences, of which 15% to 20% are seen a single time; approximately 55% belongs to the top ten. The sequenced sample was PBMCs, mostly from graft donor cells, obtained 360 days after TCRalphabeta/CD19-depleted stem cell transplant. The receptors come from a male patient aged 2-15 years who had a stem cell transplant for acute lymphoblastic leukemia, so the T cells may come from the graft donor. Both conserved end residues are trimmed from each CDR3. Fields, in order: CDR3 protein, J gene, V gene.

ASSFRSGFTEAF,TRBJ1-1,TRBV5-1
ASSRKGDTQY,TRBJ2-3,TRBV7-9
ASSLAVLGRATYEQY,TRBJ2-7,TRBV7-9
ASSIFGPSGYEQY,TRBJ2-7,TRBV27
ASSYRRDYNEQF,TRBJ2-1,TRBV6-5
ASSPGQYNSPLH,TRBJ1-6,TRBV12-3/TRBV12-4
ASSLRPHRTLANEQF,TRBJ2-1,TRBV7-8
ASSLTGFSYEQY,TRBJ2-7,TRBV12-3/TRBV12-4
ASSQTYNNAKNIQY,TRBJ2-4,TRBV5-1
ASSLAGTMNEQF,TRBJ2-1,TRBV12-3/TRBV12-4
ASSFLAANTGELF,TRBJ2-2,TRBV12-3/TRBV12-4
ASSYYQGTGKETQY,TRBJ2-5,TRBV6-2/TRBV6-3
ASSLGRLAGAGDNEQF,TRBJ2-1,TRBV11-2
ASSQDLIRAQETQY,TRBJ2-5,TRBV3-1
ASSFLAGLADTQY,TRBJ2-3,TRBV7-9
ATSRGESISYEQY,TRBJ2-7,TRBV15
ASSYRLPGQRSSYEQY,TRBJ2-7,TRBV6-5
ASSLGGAGEYTEAF,TRBJ1-1,TRBV7-9
ASSLVTYSYEQY,TRBJ2-7,TRBV5-1
ASSQFWRSTDTQY,TRBJ2-3,TRBV4-2
ASSLPGTGTGELF,TRBJ2-2,TRBV7-6
ASSLDRFSGYT,TRBJ1-2,TRBV7-2
ASSQDRNTWQF,TRBJ2-1,TRBV3-1
ASSFWDWQETQY,TRBJ2-5,TRBV6-2/TRBV6-3
ASSLGGLGSSYNEQF,TRBJ2-1,TRBV7-2
ASSLGVRNYGYT,TRBJ1-2,TRBV5-4
ASSPTDREQY,TRBJ2-7,TRBV4-2
ASSLRGPAKNIQY,TRBJ2-4,TRBV5-1
ASSQYGLNTDTQY,TRBJ2-3,TRBV13
ASSLLAGSPHEQY,TRBJ2-7,TRBV5-6
ASSFRDPYYEQY,TRBJ2-7,TRBV7-9
ASSSAQFVKTWEQY,TRBJ2-7,TRBV12-3/TRBV12-4
ASSQDRSSYNEQF,TRBJ2-1,TRBV7-9
ASLTSGNFPFHNEQF,TRBJ2-1,TRBV2
ASSVGLAEY,TRBJ2-5,TRBV12-3/TRBV12-4
ASSLIAGVYNEQF,TRBJ2-1,TRBV5-1
ASSSGQSKVFSRELF,TRBJ2-2,TRBV5-1
ASSGDRDVNTEAF,TRBJ1-1,TRBV6-1
ASSITRTGVRAF,TRBJ1-1,TRBV6-5
ASSYGRRTSGPQETQY,TRBJ2-5,TRBV6-5
ASRGTGVGTQY,TRBJ2-3,TRBV4-1
SARDRGAGVYEQY,TRBJ2-7,TRBV20-1
ASSFHRLSSYEQY,TRBJ2-7,TRBV12-3/TRBV12-4
ASSFMIADTQY,TRBJ2-3,TRBV12-3/TRBV12-4
ASSFIWSGNIPYEQY,TRBJ2-7,TRBV11-3
ASGLTSGSYNEQF,TRBJ2-1,TRBV27
ASSPIGGAEQY,TRBJ2-7,TRBV18
ASSFWGPSYEQY,TRBJ2-7,TRBV11-2
ASSSTGIPNTGELF,TRBJ2-2,TRBV2
ASSARPRNTGELF,TRBJ2-2,TRBV5-1
ASSQAGGRGVDTQY,TRBJ2-3,TRBV4-1
ASSVGPIEKF,TRBJ2-1,TRBV12-3/TRBV12-4
SARSEMGYEQY,TRBJ2-7,TRBV20-1
ASSLGLAGDTQY,TRBJ2-5,TRBV12-3/TRBV12-4
SASSVWDRAYEQY,TRBJ2-7,TRBV20-1